This entry lists 17 T cell receptor beta chains sequenced from one sample in a study of Graves' ophthalmopathy and Graves' hyperthyroidism (dated by TCRdb to 2017 to 2018). Sequencing took place on an Illumina HiSeq 2000. TCR beta CDR3 regions were amplified from RNA transcripts for repertoire sequencing. The first round was an RT-PCR using HTBI primers with the Qiagen OneStep RT-PCR kit, and this first round was followed by a second-round multiplex PCR, then size selection and purification. TCRdb reworked the public reads: Q25 trimming with fastp, MiXCR clone assembly, productive beta chains retained. For every CDR3 protein sequence, its rows merge into one entry that carries the most common genes and DNA. This sample lists about 1.2 million distinct CDR3 sequences; around a third were detected once. Roughly 10% of the sample is held by the ten biggest clonotypes. Sequenced material: peripheral blood or thyroid tissue (not recorded which). The receptors shown here come from an adult man with Graves' hyperthyroidism.

The rearrangement joins TRBV7-3 to TRBJ1-6; the D gene is possibly TRBD1 (6 bases). Germline assignment: CDR1 SGHTA and CDR2 FQGTGA. Trimming pared 2 bases from V and 10 bases from J, leaving 12 bases between. The CDR3 extends over 14 amino acids. CDR3 in amino acids: CASSLEGGSSPLHF. The CDR3 DNA reads TGTGCCAGCAGCTTAGAGGGGGGAAGCTCACCCCTCCACTTT.

This clonotype was seen many times. This rearrangement joins TRBV5-5 to TRBJ1-1, with a weak D call TRBD1 (5 bases). CDR3 size: 15 residues. Trimming shortened V by 3 bases and J by 1 base, and 13 bases separated the two germline ends. Germline V gene lookup returns CDR1 SGHKS and CDR2 YYEKEE (reference sequence). The CDR3 spells CASSSGESSNTEAFF. The CDR3 nucleotides are TGTGCCAGCAGCTCGGGGGAATCTTCGAACACTGAAGCTTTCTTT. The full variable domain, rest sourced from reference TRBV5-5 and TRBJ1-1, is DAGVTQSPTHLIKTRGQQVTLRCSPISGHKSVSWYQQVLGQGPQFIFQYYEKEERGRGNFPDRFSARQFPNYSSELNVNALLLGDSALYLCASSSGESSNTEAFFGQGTRLTVV.

This CDR3 is CASSSTAGTSYEQYF. DNA for the CDR3: TGTGCCAGCAGCTCAACAGCCGGGACCTCCTACGAGCAGTACTTC. The V and J genes are TRBV7-7 and TRBJ2-7; D is possibly TRBD1 or TRBD2 (5 bases each). Germline V gene data show CDR1 as SSHAT and CDR2 as FNYEAQ (reference sequence). V was shortened by 4 bases and J by 0 bases, with 13 bases between the two germline ends. The CDR3 extends over 15 amino acids.

The sample holds one count of this clonotype. CDR3 in DNA: TGCAGTGCTTCCCAGTCCTCTAACTATGGCTACACCTTC. Protein sequence: CSASQSSNYGYTF. This chain uses TRBV20-1 with TRBJ1-2; D gene ambiguous. CDR1 and CDR2 (germline): DFQATT, SNEGSKA (reference sequence). With 5 bases removed from V and 0 bases from J, the gap between germline ends came to 10 bases. The CDR3 is 13 residues long.

Turning to this clonotype: A single base separates this from a much larger clone, so it may be a read error. V gene TRBV29-1 combines with J gene TRBJ2-5, with D tentatively TRBD2 (7 bases). The CDR3 contains 12 residues. In germline, CDR1 is SQVTM, CDR2 ANQGSEA. CDR3 sequence reads: CSWGGSQEAQYF. CDR3 nucleotide sequence: TGCAGCTGGGGGGGCAGCCAAGAGGCCCAGTACTTC.

The V and J genes are TRBV10-2 and TRBJ2-5; TRBD2 matches at 15 bases. The V gene's germline CDR1 is WSHSY and CDR2 SAAADI. This CDR3 is 15 amino acids long. Losses at the gene ends were 8 bases for V and 2 bases for J; bases not matched to a gene: 3. CDR3 residues: CASAGLAGGQETQYF. CDR3 coding DNA: TGCGCCAGCGCGGGACTAGCGGGGGGTCAAGAGACCCAGTACTTC.

This clonotype has at least ten counts. The V call is TRBV29-1, the J call TRBJ1-2; no clear D. Germline assignment: CDR1 SQVTM and CDR2 ANQGSEA. V gave up 3 bases and J gave up 2 bases, with 4 bases separating them. This CDR3 comprises 11 residues. The CDR3 bases are TGCAGCGTTGACCGGAACTATGGCTACACCTTC. It specifies CSVDRNYGYTF.

About this clonotype: A read error may be the cause here, since a much bigger clone is one base away. The rearrangement links TRBV5-1 to TRBJ2-7, with D possibly matching TRBD2 (7 bases). Germline assignment: CDR1 SGHRS and CDR2 YFSETQ. The CDR3 loop spans 14 amino acids. V was clipped by 4 bases and J by 5 bases, with 16 bases between them. The CDR3 loop reads CASSPWGGRDEQYF. Written as DNA, the CDR3 is TGCGCCAGCAGCCCCTGGGGGGGGCGAGACGAGCAGTACTTC.

The V gene is TRBV10-3, the J gene TRBJ2-3, with D hard to call. This CDR3 is 14 amino acids long. Germline V CDR1 and CDR2: ENHRY, SYGVKD. Trimming removed 4 bases at V and 0 bases at J, with 8 bases between. CDR3 coding DNA: TGTGCCATCAGTGGAGGCAGAAGCACAGATACGCAGTATTTT. Translation gives CAISGGRSTDTQYF.

The chain links TRBV5-6 to TRBJ1-5, with 9 positions matching TRBD1. The CDR3 spans 14 residues. The V gene's germline CDR1 is SGHDT and CDR2 YYEEEE. V dropped 4 bases and J dropped 6; count of bases not matched to a gene: 5. The CDR3 DNA reads as TGTGCCAGCAGCGGGGGACAGGGAAGTCAGCCCCAGCATTTT. It encodes CASSGGQGSQPQHF. Together with reference TRBV5-6 and TRBJ1-5, the CDR3 gives the full variable domain: DAGVTQSPTHLIKTRGQQVTLRCSPKSGHDTVSWYQQALGQGPQFIFQYYEEEERQRGNFPDRFSGHQFPNYSSELNVNALLLGDSALYLCASSGGQGSQPQHFGDGTRLSIL.

This clonotype was counted ten times or more. V usage is TRBV29-1 and J usage is TRBJ2-7; D not certain. The germline V gene has CDR1 SQVTM and CDR2 ANQGSEA. Trimming cost V 3 bases and J 6 bases, with 9 bases left between them. This CDR3 is built from 11 residues. CDR3 sequence: CSVDVAFEQYF. The CDR3 DNA follows: TGCAGCGTTGACGTGGCATTCGAGCAGTACTTC.

Many counts were recorded for this clonotype. At one end, the junction sequence differs from germline, possibly due to a read error. V and J are TRBV13 and TRBJ2-7; D is possibly TRBD1 (6 bases). CDR1 is PRHDT and CDR2 is FYEKMQ in the germline V gene (reference sequence). The CDR3 totals 14 residues. This CDR3 is CASSSTGGVYEQYF. CDR3 DNA: TGCGCCAGCAGCTCGACAGGTGGGGTCTACGAGCAGTACTTC.

This clonotype was recorded at least ten times. The chain employs TRBV20-1 and TRBJ1-2; D uncertain. Germline V gene data show CDR1 as DFQATT and CDR2 as SNEGSKA (reference sequence). The CDR3 runs to 13 residues. Between the trimmed V and J ends, which lost 0 bases and 8 bases, there was a span of 13 bases. CDR3 in amino acids: CSARDLGLDGYTF. CDR3 DNA: TGCAGTGCTAGAGATCTGGGTCTGGACGGCTACACCTTC.

This clonotype appeared a few times. The chain recombines TRBV10-2 with TRBJ1-5, with a weak D call TRBD1 (6 bases). Trimming left V 8 bases short and J 4 bases short, with 18 bases between. This CDR3 region has 15 residues. Germline V gene sequence: CDR1 WSHSY, CDR2 SAAADI. The chain's CDR3 is CASAIQGLWNQPQHF. CDR3 nucleotides: TGCGCCAGCGCTATACAGGGACTGTGGAATCAGCCCCAGCATTTT.

Note on this clonotype: The CDR3 end shows no conserved phenylalanine or tryptophan, and so a read error is likely. The limits of the CDR3 on the DNA are not certain, so only TCRdb's listed CDR3 is given. The chain has TRBV20-1 and TRBJ2-2; TRBD1, the table's D call, was not compared with the DNA. Germline V CDR1 and CDR2: DFQATT, SNEGSKA (reference sequence). Both ends counted, the CDR3 spans 14 residues. The CDR3 spells CSARSDREHRGAVV.

With respect to this clonotype: Being one base from a much bigger clone, this may be a read error. The chain uses TRBV20-1 and TRBJ1-1; D unclear. Trimming shortened V by 0 bases and J by 1 base, and 9 bases separated the two germline ends. CDR1 is DFQATT, CDR2 SNEGSKA, per germline (reference sequence). The CDR3 is 14 residues long. Here the CDR3 DNA reads TGCAGTGCTAGAGACAGTGATGGGAACACTGAAGCTTTCTTT. It encodes CSARDSDGNTEAFF.

The gene calls are TRBV2 and TRBJ1-5; TRBD1 matches 7 bases. With V trimmed by 5 bases and J by 0 bases, 4 bases remained unmatched. The CDR3 contains 15 residues. Germline values: CDR1 SNHLY, CDR2 FYNNEI. The CDR3: CASSTTGDSNQPQHF. The CDR3 DNA reads TGTGCCAGCAGTACCACAGGGGATAGCAATCAGCCCCAGCATTTT.